The subject of this entry is one TCR beta chain. Germline CDR1 reads SGHTA; CDR2 reads FQGTGA. The J segment lost 6 bases and the V segment lost 8 bases, leaving 6 bases of the junction unmatched. The CDR3 totals 14 residues. Patients in Seattle were enrolled during active infection, then followed longitudinally. Per the original methods: Reference gene primers were amplified, and this amplification served to estimate nucleated cell counts. Measured with immunoSEQ multiplex PCR; TCRdb has only the in-frame clones, and not every one. That table is the source of V, J and clone size, and D and trimming were worked out from the DNA. This table has hundreds of thousands of clones, around 90% appearing once. The data derive from a study of blood T cell repertoires in COVID-19. In the study overall: Sample material is recorded as cDNA or gDNA derived from T cells, B-cell-depleted T cells, or PBMCs.

This chain joins TRBV7-3 and TRBJ2-2; TRBD2 aligns across 10 bases. The TCR sequence derives from a woman aged 40-49 years with COVID-19, enrolled during active disease. What was sequenced was peripheral blood. CDR3 nucleotides: TGTGCCAGCTCGAGCGGGAGGGCCCCCGGGGAGCTGTTTTTT. Its translation: CASSSGRAPGELFF.